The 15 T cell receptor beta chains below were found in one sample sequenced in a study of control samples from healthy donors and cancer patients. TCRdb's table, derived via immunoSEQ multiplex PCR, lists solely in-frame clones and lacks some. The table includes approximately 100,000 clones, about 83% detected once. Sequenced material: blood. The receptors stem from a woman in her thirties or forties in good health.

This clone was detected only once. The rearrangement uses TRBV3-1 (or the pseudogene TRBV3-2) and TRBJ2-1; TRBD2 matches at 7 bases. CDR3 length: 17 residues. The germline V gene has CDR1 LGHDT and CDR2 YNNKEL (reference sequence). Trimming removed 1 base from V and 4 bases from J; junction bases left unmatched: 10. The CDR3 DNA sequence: TGTGCCAGCAGCCAAGTCCTAGGTGGGGGGGGGTACAATGAGCAGTTCTTC. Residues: CASSQVLGGGGYNEQFF.

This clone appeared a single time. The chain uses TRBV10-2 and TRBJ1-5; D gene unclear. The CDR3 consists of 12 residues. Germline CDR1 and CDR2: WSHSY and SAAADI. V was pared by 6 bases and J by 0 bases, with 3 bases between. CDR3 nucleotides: TGCGCCAGCAGGGGTAGCAATCAGCCCCAGCATTTT. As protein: CASRGSNQPQHF.

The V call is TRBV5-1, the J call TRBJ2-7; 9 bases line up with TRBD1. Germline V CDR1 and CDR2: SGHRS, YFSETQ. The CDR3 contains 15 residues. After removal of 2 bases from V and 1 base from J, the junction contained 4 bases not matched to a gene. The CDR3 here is CASSFGQGTSYEQYF. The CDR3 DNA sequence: TGCGCCAGCAGCTTCGGACAGGGGACTTCCTACGAGCAGTACTTC.

Here the CDR3 DNA reads TGTGCCAGCAGTTCCCACTATGGCTACACCTTC. Protein product: CASSSHYGYTF. V usage is TRBV6-5 and J usage is TRBJ1-2; D is uncertain. The CDR3 runs to 11 residues. V dropped 4 bases and J dropped 3 bases, with 3 bases sitting between them. CDR1 is MNHEY, CDR2 SVGAGI, per germline.

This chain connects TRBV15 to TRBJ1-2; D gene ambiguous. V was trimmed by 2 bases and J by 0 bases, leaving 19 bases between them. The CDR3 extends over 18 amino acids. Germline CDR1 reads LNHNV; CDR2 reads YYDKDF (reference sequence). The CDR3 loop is CATSRRSQLDLSNYGYTF. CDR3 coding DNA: TGTGCCACCAGCAGACGATCCCAGTTGGACCTTTCTAACTATGGCTACACCTTC. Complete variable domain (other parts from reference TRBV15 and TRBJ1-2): DAMVIQNPRYQVTQFGKPVTLSCSQTLNHNVMYWYQQKSSQAPKLLFHYYDKDFNNEADTPDNFQSRRPNTSFCFLDIRSPGLGDTAMYLCATSRRSQLDLSNYGYTFGSGTRLTVV.

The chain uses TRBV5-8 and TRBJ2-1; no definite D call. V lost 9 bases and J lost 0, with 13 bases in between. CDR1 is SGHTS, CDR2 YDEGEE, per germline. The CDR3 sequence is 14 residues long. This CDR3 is CATRPAVSYNEQFF. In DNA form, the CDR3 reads TGTGCCACCCGACCGGCGGTCTCCTACAATGAGCAGTTCTTC. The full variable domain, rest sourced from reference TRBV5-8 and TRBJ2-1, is EAGVTQSPTHLIKTRGQQATLRCSPISGHTSVYWYQQALGLGLQFLLWYDEGEERNRGNFPPRFSGRQFPNYSSELNVNALELEDSALYLCATRPAVSYNEQFFGPGTRLTVL.

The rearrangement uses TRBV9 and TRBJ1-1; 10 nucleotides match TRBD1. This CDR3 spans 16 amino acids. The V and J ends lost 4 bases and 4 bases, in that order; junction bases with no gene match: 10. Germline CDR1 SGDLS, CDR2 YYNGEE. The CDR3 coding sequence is TGTGCCAGCAGCCCCCGACAGGGGGCGAAAAGCACTGAAGCTTTCTTT. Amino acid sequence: CASSPRQGAKSTEAFF.

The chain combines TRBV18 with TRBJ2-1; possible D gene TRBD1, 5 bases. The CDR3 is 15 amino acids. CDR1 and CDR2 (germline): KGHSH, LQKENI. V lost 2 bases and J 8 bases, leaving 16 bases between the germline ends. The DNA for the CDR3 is TGTGCCAGCTCACCAGGGGCGGACCGCGACGATGAGCAGTTCTTC. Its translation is CASSPGADRDDEQFF.

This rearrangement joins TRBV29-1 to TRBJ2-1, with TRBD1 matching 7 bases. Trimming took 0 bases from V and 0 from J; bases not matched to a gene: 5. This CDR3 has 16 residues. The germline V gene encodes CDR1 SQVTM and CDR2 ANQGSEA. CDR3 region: CSVEDLGGHSYNEQFF. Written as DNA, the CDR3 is TGCAGCGTTGAAGATCTAGGGGGCCACTCCTACAATGAGCAGTTCTTC.

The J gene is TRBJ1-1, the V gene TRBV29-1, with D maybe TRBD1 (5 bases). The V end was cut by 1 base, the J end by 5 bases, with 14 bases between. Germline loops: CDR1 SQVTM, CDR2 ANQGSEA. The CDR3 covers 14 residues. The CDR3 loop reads CSVEGEGARTEAFF. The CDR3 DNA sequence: TGCAGCGTTGAAGGCGAAGGGGCTCGGACTGAAGCTTTCTTT.

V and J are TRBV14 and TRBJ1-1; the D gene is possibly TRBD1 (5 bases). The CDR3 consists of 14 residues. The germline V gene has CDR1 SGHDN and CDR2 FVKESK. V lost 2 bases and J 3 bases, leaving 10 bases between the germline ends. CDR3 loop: CASSQFMGDTEAFF. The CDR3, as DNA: TGTGCCAGCAGCCAATTTATGGGGGACACTGAAGCTTTCTTT.

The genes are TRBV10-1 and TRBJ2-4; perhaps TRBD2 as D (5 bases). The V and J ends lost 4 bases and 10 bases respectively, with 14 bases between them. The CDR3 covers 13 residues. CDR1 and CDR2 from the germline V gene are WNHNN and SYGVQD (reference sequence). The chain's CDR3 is CASSGGATGIQYF. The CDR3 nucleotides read TGCGCCAGCAGTGGGGGAGCAACTGGGATTCAGTACTTC.

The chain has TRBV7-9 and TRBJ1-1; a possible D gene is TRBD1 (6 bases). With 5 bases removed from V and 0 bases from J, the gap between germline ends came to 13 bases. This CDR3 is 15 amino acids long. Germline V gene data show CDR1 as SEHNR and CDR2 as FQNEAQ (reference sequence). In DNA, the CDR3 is TGTGCCAGCAGCCCGGACAGACTGATGAACACTGAAGCTTTCTTT. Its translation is CASSPDRLMNTEAFF.

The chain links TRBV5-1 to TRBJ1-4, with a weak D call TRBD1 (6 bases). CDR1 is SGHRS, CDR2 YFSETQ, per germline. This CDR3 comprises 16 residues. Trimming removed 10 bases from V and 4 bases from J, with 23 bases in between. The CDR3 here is CASSLGGTKLNEKLFF. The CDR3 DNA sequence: TGCGCCTCGTCCCTTGGGGGCACCAAACTTAATGAAAAACTGTTTTTT.

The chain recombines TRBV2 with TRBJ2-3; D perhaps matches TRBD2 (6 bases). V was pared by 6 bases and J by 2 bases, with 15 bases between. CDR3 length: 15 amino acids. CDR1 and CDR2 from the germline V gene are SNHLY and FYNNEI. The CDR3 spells CASSLLGTFTDTQYF. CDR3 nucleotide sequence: TGTGCCAGCAGCCTCCTCGGGACTTTCACAGATACGCAGTATTTT.